This TCR beta chain emerged from a study of blood T cell repertoires in COVID-19. Study-level information: Acute-phase and convalescent COVID-19 samples originated in the United States, Italy and Spain. T cells, B-cell-depleted T cells, or PBMCs supplied cDNA or gDNA.

Generated by immunoSEQ multiplex PCR, the TCRdb table keeps only in-frame clones and is missing some. This table has around 300,000 clones, approximately 85% appearing once. V lost 5 bases, J lost 5 bases, and 18 bases lay in between. The CDR3 contains 16 residues. Germline V gene lookup returns CDR1 SGHVS and CDR2 FQNEAQ. The chain links TRBV7-8 to TRBJ2-2, with a weak D call TRBD2 (6 bases). The sequence was collected from a woman in her 70s with acute or convalescent COVID-19. Input material: peripheral blood. The CDR3 DNA sequence: TGTGCCAGCAGCCCTCGTGGCCGGGGGAGAACCGGGGAGCTGTTTTTT. It is translated as CASSPRGRGRTGELFF.